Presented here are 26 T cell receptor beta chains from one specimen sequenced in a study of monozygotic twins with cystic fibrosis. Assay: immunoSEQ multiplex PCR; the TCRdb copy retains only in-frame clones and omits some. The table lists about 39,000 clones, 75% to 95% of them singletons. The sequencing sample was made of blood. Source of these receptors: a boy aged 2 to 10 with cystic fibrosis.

In DNA, the CDR3 is TGTGCCAGCAGTTACCAGGGAAATGGCTACACCTTC. This translates into CASSYQGNGYTF. The chain links TRBV6-5 to TRBJ1-2; TRBD1 might be the D (5 bases). The CDR3 spans 12 residues. Deletions cut 2 bases from V and 6 bases from J, with 7 bases between. The germline CDR1 and CDR2 sequences are MNHEY and SVGAGI.

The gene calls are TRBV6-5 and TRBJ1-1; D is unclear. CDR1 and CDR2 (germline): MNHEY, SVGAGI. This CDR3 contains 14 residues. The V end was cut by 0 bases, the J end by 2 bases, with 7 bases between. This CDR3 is CASSYSEGNTEAFF. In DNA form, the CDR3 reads TGTGCCAGCAGTTACTCGGAGGGAAACACTGAAGCTTTCTTT.

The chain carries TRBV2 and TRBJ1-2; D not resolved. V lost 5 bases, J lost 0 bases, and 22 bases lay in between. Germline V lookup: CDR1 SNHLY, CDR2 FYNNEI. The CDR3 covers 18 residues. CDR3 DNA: TGTGCCAGCAGTTGGGTGGACGGAGAGCCAAGATCTAACTATGGCTACACCTTC. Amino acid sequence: CASSWVDGEPRSNYGYTF.

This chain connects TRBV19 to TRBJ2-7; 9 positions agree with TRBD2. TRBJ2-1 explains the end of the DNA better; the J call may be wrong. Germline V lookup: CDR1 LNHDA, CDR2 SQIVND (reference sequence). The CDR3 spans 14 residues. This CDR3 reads CASTPGLAINEQFF. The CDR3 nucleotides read TGTGCCAGTACCCCGGGACTAGCCATCAATGAGCAGTTCTTC.

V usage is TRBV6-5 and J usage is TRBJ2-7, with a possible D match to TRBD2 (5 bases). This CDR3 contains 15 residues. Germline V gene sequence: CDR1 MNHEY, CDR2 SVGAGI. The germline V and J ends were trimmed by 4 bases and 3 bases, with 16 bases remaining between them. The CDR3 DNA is TGTGCCAGCAGTTCGGTTGATTCGGGGATCTACGAGCAGTACTTC. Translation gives CASSSVDSGIYEQYF.

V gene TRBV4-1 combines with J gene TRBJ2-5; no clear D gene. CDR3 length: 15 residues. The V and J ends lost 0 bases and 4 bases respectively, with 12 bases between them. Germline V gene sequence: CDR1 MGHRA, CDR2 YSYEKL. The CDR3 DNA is TGCGCCAGCAGCCAAGAGGGCAGGTTGGGAGAGACCCAGTACTTC. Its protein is CASSQEGRLGETQYF.

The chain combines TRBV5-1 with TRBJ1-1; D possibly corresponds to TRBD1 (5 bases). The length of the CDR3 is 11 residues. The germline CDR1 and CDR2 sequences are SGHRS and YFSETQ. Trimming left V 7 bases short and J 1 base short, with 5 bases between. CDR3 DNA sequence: TGCGCCAGCGGGACGAACACTGAAGCTTTCTTT. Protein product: CASGTNTEAFF.

The chain's CDR3 is CASSATSGGPRGDTQYF. DNA for the CDR3: TGTGCCAGTAGTGCGACTAGCGGGGGGCCTCGCGGAGATACGCAGTATTTT. V usage is TRBV19 and J usage is TRBJ2-3; the match to TRBD2 covers 13 bases. V lost 5 bases to trimming and J lost 5 bases; unmatched junction nucleotides: 10. Germline CDR1 is LNHDA and CDR2 is SQIVND (reference sequence). The CDR3 consists of 17 residues.

CDR3 loop: CASRDISYEQYF. CDR3 in DNA: TGTGCCAGCAGGGACATCTCCTACGAGCAGTACTTC. This chain connects TRBV6-1 to TRBJ2-7; maybe TRBD1 (5 bases). This CDR3 spans 12 amino acids. The ends were cut back, 6 bases at V and 0 bases at J, with 6 bases in the middle. Germline lookup yields CDR1 MNHNS and CDR2 SASEGT.

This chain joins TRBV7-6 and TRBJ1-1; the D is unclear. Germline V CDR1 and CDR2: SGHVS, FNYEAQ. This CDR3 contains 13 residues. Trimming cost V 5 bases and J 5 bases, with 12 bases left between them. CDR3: CASSRVPETEAFF. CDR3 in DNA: TGTGCCAGCAGCCGGGTCCCGGAGACTGAAGCTTTCTTT.

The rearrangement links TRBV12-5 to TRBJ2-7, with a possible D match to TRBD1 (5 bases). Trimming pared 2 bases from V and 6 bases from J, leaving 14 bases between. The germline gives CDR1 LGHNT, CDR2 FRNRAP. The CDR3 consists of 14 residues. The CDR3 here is CASGLLQGSSEQYF. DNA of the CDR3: TGTGCTAGTGGTTTGTTGCAGGGATCTAGCGAGCAGTACTTC.

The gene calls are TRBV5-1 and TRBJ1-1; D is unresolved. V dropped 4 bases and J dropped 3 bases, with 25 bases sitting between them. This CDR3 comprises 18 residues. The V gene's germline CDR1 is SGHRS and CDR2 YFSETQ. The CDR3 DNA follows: TGCGCCAGCAGCCCCTTCCTAATAGACCATAGTGTAGACACTGAAGCTTTCTTT. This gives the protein CASSPFLIDHSVDTEAFF.

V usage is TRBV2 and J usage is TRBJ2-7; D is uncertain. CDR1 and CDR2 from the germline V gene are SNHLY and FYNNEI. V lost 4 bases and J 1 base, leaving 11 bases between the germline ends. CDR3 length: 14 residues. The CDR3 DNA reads TGTGCCAGCAGTGGTAACGACGCTTCCTACGAGCAGTACTTC. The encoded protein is CASSGNDASYEQYF.

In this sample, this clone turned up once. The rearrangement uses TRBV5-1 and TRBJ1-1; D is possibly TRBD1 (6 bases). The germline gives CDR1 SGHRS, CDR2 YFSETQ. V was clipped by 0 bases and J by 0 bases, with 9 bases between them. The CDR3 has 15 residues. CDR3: CASSLGTALNTEAFF. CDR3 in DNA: TGCGCCAGCAGCTTGGGGACAGCGCTGAACACTGAAGCTTTCTTT.

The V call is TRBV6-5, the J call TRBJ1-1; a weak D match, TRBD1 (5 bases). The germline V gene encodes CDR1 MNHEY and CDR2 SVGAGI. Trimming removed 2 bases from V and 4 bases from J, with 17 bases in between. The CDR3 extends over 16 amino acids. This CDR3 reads CASSYMAGRAPTEAFF. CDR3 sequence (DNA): TGTGCCAGCAGTTACATGGCAGGGAGAGCGCCCACTGAAGCTTTCTTT.

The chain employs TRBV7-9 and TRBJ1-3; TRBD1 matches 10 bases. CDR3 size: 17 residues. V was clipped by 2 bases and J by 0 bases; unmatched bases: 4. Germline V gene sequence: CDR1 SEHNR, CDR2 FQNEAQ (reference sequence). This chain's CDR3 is CASSLPGQGISGNTIYF. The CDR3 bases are TGTGCCAGCAGCTTACCGGGACAGGGGATCTCTGGAAACACCATATATTTT.

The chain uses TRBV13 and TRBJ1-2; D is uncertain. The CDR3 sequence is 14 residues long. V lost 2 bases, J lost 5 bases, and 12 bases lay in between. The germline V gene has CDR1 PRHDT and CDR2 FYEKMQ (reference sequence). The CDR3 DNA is TGTGCCAGCAGCTTAAGGCAGTCGGGTTATGGCTACACCTTC. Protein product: CASSLRQSGYGYTF.

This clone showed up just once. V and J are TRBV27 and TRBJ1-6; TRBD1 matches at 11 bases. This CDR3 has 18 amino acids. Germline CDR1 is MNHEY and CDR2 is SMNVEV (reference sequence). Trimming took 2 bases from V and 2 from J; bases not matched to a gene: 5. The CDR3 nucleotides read TGTGCCAGCAGTTTAAACTGGGACAGGGGGACCTATAATTCACCCCTCCACTTT. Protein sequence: CASSLNWDRGTYNSPLHF.

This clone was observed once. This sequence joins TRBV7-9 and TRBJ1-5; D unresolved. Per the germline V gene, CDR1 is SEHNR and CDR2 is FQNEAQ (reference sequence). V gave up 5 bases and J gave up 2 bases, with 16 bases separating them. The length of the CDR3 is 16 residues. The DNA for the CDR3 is TGTGCCAGCAGCCGCTCCACGGGTAGGGGCAATCAGCCCCAGCATTTT. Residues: CASSRSTGRGNQPQHF.

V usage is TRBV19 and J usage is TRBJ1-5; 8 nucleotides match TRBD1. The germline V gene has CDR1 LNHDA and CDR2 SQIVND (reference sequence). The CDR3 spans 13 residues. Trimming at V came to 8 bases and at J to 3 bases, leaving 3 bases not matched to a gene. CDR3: CASGQGANQPQHF. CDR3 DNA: TGTGCCAGTGGACAGGGCGCCAATCAGCCCCAGCATTTT.

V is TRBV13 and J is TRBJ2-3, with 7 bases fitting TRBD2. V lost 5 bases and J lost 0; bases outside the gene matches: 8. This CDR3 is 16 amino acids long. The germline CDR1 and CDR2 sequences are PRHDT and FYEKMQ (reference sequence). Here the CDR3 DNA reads TGTGCCAGCAGCCCCATAGCGGGTCTTAGCACAGATACGCAGTATTTT. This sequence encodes CASSPIAGLSTDTQYF.

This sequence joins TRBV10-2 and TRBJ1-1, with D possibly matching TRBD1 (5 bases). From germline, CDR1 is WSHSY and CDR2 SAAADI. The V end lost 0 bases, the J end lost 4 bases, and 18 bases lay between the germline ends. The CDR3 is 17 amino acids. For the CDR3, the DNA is TGCGCCAGCAGTGAGTCTGGTATTATCAGGGTAGGCACTGAAGCTTTCTTT. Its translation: CASSESGIIRVGTEAFF.

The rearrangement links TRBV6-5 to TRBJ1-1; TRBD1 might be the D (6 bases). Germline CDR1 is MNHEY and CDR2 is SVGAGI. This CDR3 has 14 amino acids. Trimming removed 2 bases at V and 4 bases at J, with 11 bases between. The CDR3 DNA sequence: TGTGCCAGCAGTTACGGGGGGCCGTCCACTGAAGCTTTCTTT. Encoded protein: CASSYGGPSTEAFF.

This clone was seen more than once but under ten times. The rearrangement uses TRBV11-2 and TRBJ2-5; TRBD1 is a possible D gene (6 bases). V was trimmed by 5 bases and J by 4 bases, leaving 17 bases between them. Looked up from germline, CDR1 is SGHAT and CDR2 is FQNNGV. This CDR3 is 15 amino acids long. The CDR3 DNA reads TGTGCCAGCAGCCCCGCACAGGGAATAGGAGAGACCCAGTACTTC. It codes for CASSPAQGIGETQYF. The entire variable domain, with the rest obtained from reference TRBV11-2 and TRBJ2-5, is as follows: EAGVAQSPRYKIIEKRQSVAFWCNPISGHATLYWYQQILGQGPKLLIQFQNNGVVDDSQLPKDRFSAERLKGVDSTLKIQPAKLEDSAVYLCASSPAQGIGETQYFGPGTRLLVL.

CDR3 DNA: TGTGCCAGCAGCTGGGGGCCCGGGACCGGGTCCTACGAGCAGTACTTC. This codes for CASSWGPGTGSYEQYF. V and J are TRBV5-8 and TRBJ2-7; TRBD1 is a possible D gene (6 bases). The CDR3 sequence is 16 residues long. With 3 bases removed from V and 1 base from J, the gap between germline ends came to 17 bases. Germline CDR1 is SGHTS and CDR2 is YDEGEE. The entire variable domain, with the rest obtained from reference TRBV5-8 and TRBJ2-7, is as follows: EAGVTQSPTHLIKTRGQQATLRCSPISGHTSVYWYQQALGLGLQFLLWYDEGEERNRGNFPPRFSGRQFPNYSSELNVNALELEDSALYLCASSWGPGTGSYEQYFGPGTRLTVT.

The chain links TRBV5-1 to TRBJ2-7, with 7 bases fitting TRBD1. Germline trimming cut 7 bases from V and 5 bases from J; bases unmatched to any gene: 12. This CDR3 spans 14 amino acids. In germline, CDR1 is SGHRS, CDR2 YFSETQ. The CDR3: CASSRSRGSDEQYF. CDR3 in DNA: TGCGCCAGCTCACGAAGCAGGGGGTCGGACGAGCAGTACTTC.